This TCR beta chain stems from a study of blood T cell repertoires in COVID-19. Overall study: Researchers got acute and convalescent COVID-19 samples from the United States, Italy and Spain. From T cells, B-cell-depleted T cells, or PBMCs came the material, which was cDNA or gDNA.

Study processing details: Estimates of nucleated cell counts were drawn from the amplification of reference gene primers. The table came from immunoSEQ multiplex PCR; TCRdb's copy has only in-frame clones and leaves some out. That table supplies the V and J calls and clone size; D and trimming were determined from the DNA. Here the sample spans roughly 26,000 clones, roughly 66% being singletons. V lost 5 bases to trimming and J lost 5 bases, with 15 bases between them. CDR3 size: 14 residues. Germline CDR1 reads SEHNR; CDR2 reads FQNEAQ (reference sequence). The V and J genes are TRBV7-9 and TRBJ1-2, with unresolved D. Sequenced input: peripheral blood. The TCR originated in a man in his 60s with active or convalescent COVID-19. Written as DNA, the CDR3 is TGTGCCAGCAGCCCCCGCGTCACAGAATATGGCTACACCTTC. As protein: CASSPRVTEYGYTF.